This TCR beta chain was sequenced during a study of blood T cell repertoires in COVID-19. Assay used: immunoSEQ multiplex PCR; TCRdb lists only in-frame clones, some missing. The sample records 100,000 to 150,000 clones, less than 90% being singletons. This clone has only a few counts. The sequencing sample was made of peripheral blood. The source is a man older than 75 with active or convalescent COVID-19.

This CDR3 reads CASSKGDNEQFF. In DNA form, the CDR3 reads TGTGCCAGCAGCAAAGGAGACAATGAGCAGTTCTTC. The rearrangement uses TRBV6-2 or TRBV6-3 and TRBJ2-1; D not certain. Trimming left V 6 bases short and J 5 bases short, with 8 bases between. There are 12 residues in the CDR3. CDR1 is MNHEY, CDR2 SVGEGT, per germline.